This T cell receptor beta chain derives from a study of blood T cell repertoires in COVID-19. TCRdb's table, derived via immunoSEQ multiplex PCR, lists solely in-frame clones and lacks some. This sample has 97,000 or so clones; 65% to 90% occur once, and the top ten carry under 13%. V gave up 5 bases and J gave up 0 bases, with 11 bases separating them. The germline V gene has CDR1 SGHKS and CDR2 YYEKEE (reference sequence). This CDR3 is built from 14 residues. In this sample, this clone turned up a few times. The identical CDR3 is also encoded by other nucleotide sequences in the sample. The gene calls are TRBV5-5 and TRBJ1-1, with D perhaps matching TRBD1 (6 bases). Sequencing input: peripheral blood. This receptor was identified in a man between 65 and 79 years old with active or convalescent COVID-19. The CDR3 is CASRPGHLNTEAFF. The CDR3, as DNA: TGTGCCAGCAGACCGGGACACCTGAACACTGAAGCTTTCTTT. Using reference TRBV5-5 and TRBJ1-1 for the parts outside the CDR3, the full variable domain is DAGVTQSPTHLIKTRGQQVTLRCSPISGHKSVSWYQQVLGQGPQFIFQYYEKEERGRGNFPDRFSARQFPNYSSELNVNALLLGDSALYLCASRPGHLNTEAFFGQGTRLTVV.